Shown below are 32 T cell receptor beta chains from a single sample sequenced in a study of beta chain features in type 1 diabetes. Of the isolated RNA, all was reverse transcribed, and so the sequenced material was expressed TCRB transcripts. Generated by immunoSEQ multiplex PCR, the TCRdb table keeps only in-frame clones and is missing some. The profile covers approximately 250,000 clones, with roughly 9.6% appearing a single time and about 0.03% taken by the ten largest. Sequenced sample: naive CD4+ T cells from blood. These receptors were taken from a young woman in good health.

This chain connects TRBV7-2 to TRBJ2-2, with 9 bases aligning to TRBD1. From germline, CDR1 is SGHTA and CDR2 FQGNSA. CDR3 length: 15 amino acids. J was trimmed by 6 bases and V by 5 bases; bases with no gene match: 7. CDR3 protein: CASSGRTGESGELFF. The CDR3 bases are TGTGCCAGCAGCGGACGGACAGGGGAATCCGGGGAGCTGTTTTTT.

This clone occurred a few times. J is TRBJ2-2 and V is TRBV4-1; no definite D call. The V end was cut by 2 bases, the J end by 2 bases, with 9 bases between. The CDR3 totals 15 residues. The germline V gene has CDR1 MGHRA and CDR2 YSYEKL. The DNA for the CDR3 is TGCGCCAGCAGCCAAAGTGAAGCAAACACCGGGGAGCTGTTTTTT. As protein: CASSQSEANTGELFF.

The table lists this clone with a few counts. This chain connects TRBV5-1 to TRBJ1-1, with 8 nucleotides matching TRBD1. CDR3 length: 15 amino acids. V lost 2 bases, J lost 3 bases, and 6 bases stayed unmatched. Germline-derived CDR1 and CDR2 are SGHRS and YFSETQ. Here the CDR3 reads CASSFSGGFDTEAFF. CDR3 bases: TGCGCCAGCAGCTTTTCAGGGGGCTTCGACACTGAAGCTTTCTTT.

With respect to this clone: The same CDR3 is also encoded by other DNA sequences in this sample. V and J are TRBV5-4 and TRBJ2-7, with TRBD1 identical over 9 bases. CDR3 size: 14 residues. Trimming removed 2 bases from V and 1 base from J; junction bases left unmatched: 1. Germline CDR1 reads SGHNT; CDR2 reads YYREEE (reference sequence). This CDR3 reads CASSLGQGSYEQYF. The CDR3 nucleotides read TGTGCCAGCAGCTTAGGACAGGGGTCCTACGAGCAGTACTTC.

This clone was found a few times. The chain combines TRBV5-1 with TRBJ2-5; 10 positions agree with TRBD2. This CDR3 contains 15 residues. Germline V gives CDR1 SGHRS, CDR2 YFSETQ. J lost 4 bases, V lost 7 bases, and 10 bases had no gene match. The CDR3 loop reads CASSGGSGGAETQYF. The CDR3 coding sequence is TGCGCCAGCTCCGGAGGCAGCGGGGGGGCAGAGACCCAGTACTTC. Together with reference TRBV5-1 and TRBJ2-5, the CDR3 gives the full variable domain: KAGVTQTPRYLIKTRGQQVTLSCSPISGHRSVSWYQQTPGQGLQFLFEYFSETQRNKGNFPGRFSGRQFSNSRSEMNVSTLELGDSALYLCASSGGSGGAETQYFGPGTRLLVL.

This clone was seen only a few times. V and J are TRBV18 and TRBJ1-5, with 7 bases matching TRBD1. The CDR3 has 17 amino acids. Germline V lookup: CDR1 KGHSH, CDR2 LQKENI. V dropped 1 base and J dropped 2; count of bases not matched to a gene: 8. The CDR3 sequence: CASSPLATGIGNQPQHF. The CDR3 DNA is TGTGCCAGCTCACCACTCGCGACAGGGATAGGCAATCAGCCCCAGCATTTT.

This clone has only a few counts. This chain joins TRBV6-5 and TRBJ2-2; a possible D gene is TRBD1 (5 bases). In germline, CDR1 is MNHEY, CDR2 SVGAGI. V was cut by 7 bases and J by 4 bases, with 10 bases left in between. CDR3 length equals 13 residues. The CDR3 here is CASNRQGTGELFF. CDR3 nucleotides: TGTGCCAGCAATAGGCAGGGCACCGGGGAGCTGTTTTTT.

In this sample, this clone turned up a few times. The chain carries TRBV29-1 and TRBJ2-1, with D possibly TRBD1 on 6 matching bases. CDR3 length equals 13 residues. V lost 2 bases to trimming and J lost 14 bases, with 19 bases between them. Per the germline V gene, CDR1 is SQVTM and CDR2 is ANQGSEA. The CDR3 protein is CSVEPIPGERKFF. The CDR3 DNA sequence: TGCAGCGTTGAACCTATTCCAGGGGAAAGGAAGTTCTTC.

The chain carries TRBV5-1 and TRBJ1-5; D is ambiguous. Trimming shortened V by 4 bases and J by 0 bases, and 8 bases separated the two germline ends. CDR1 SGHRS and CDR2 YFSETQ come from the germline V gene. The CDR3 totals 14 residues. The CDR3 protein is CASSPVPSNQPQHF. CDR3 DNA sequence: TGCGCCAGCAGCCCCGTCCCTAGCAATCAGCCCCAGCATTTT.

The V gene is TRBV5-1, the J gene TRBJ2-7; 15 bases align to TRBD2. Germline CDR1 SGHRS, CDR2 YFSETQ. The CDR3 contains 16 residues. V lost 4 bases and J lost 4; bases outside the gene matches: 6. CDR3 region: CASSGAGTSGRYEQYF. CDR3 DNA sequence: TGCGCCAGCAGCGGAGCCGGGACTAGCGGGAGGTACGAGCAGTACTTC.

The V and J genes are TRBV14 and TRBJ2-5, with 11 positions matching TRBD2. The CDR3 spans 15 residues. Losses at the gene ends were 2 bases for V and 5 bases for J; bases not matched to a gene: 4. In germline, CDR1 is SGHDN, CDR2 FVKESK. The CDR3 bases are TGTGCCAGCAGCCAATGGGCTAGCGGGAGGGAGACCCAGTACTTC. Protein: CASSQWASGRETQYF.

The chain carries TRBV5-4 and TRBJ2-3; D unresolved. The V gene lost 5 bases and the J gene lost 1 base, with 11 bases spanning the gap. This CDR3 region has 14 residues. The germline CDR1 and CDR2 sequences are SGHNT and YYREEE (reference sequence). DNA for the CDR3: TGTGCCAGCAGAGCCGCCCCTGGCACAGATACGCAGTATTTT. It specifies CASRAAPGTDTQYF.

V and J are TRBV6-1 and TRBJ2-3; weak D call: TRBD2 (5 bases). Between the trimmed V and J ends, which lost 3 bases and 1 base, there was a span of 11 bases. This CDR3 comprises 15 residues. Germline V gives CDR1 MNHNS, CDR2 SASEGT. DNA for the CDR3: TGTGCCAGCAGTGATTTACTGCGGGGCACAGATACGCAGTATTTT. Residues: CASSDLLRGTDTQYF.

V is TRBV5-1 and J is TRBJ2-3; TRBD1 matches 7 bases. CDR1 is SGHRS and CDR2 is YFSETQ in the germline V gene. The CDR3 spans 14 residues. V gave up 0 bases and J gave up 6 bases; unmatched junction bases: 4. In DNA, the CDR3 is TGCGCCAGCAGCTTGGAAGGCAGGGGGGATACGCAGTATTTT. Its translation is CASSLEGRGDTQYF.

This clone was detected a few times. The V and J genes are TRBV7-9 and TRBJ2-3; 8 bases are shared with TRBD2. The CDR3 spans 16 residues. The V gene end was trimmed by 8 bases and the J gene end by 4 bases; junction bases not matched to a gene: 14. The germline V gene encodes CDR1 SEHNR and CDR2 FQNEAQ (reference sequence). CDR3 protein: CASSQARGADPDTQYF. CDR3 coding DNA: TGTGCCAGCTCCCAAGCGCGGGGGGCGGACCCAGATACGCAGTATTTT.

The chain has TRBV19 and TRBJ2-2; D unresolved. Germline values: CDR1 LNHDA, CDR2 SQIVND (reference sequence). Trimming removed 10 bases at V and 1 base at J, with 7 bases between. The CDR3 extends over 12 amino acids. The CDR3 here is CATTKNTGELFF. Written as DNA, the CDR3 is TGTGCCACCACAAAGAACACCGGGGAGCTGTTTTTT. Based on the CDR3 plus reference TRBV19 and TRBJ2-2, the full variable domain is DGGITQSPKYLFRKEGQNVTLSCEQNLNHDAMYWYRQDPGQGLRLIYYSQIVNDFQKGDIAEGYSVSREKKESFPLTVTSAQKNPTAFYLCATTKNTGELFFGEGSRLTVL.

This clone was counted between two and nine times. CDR3 nucleotide sequence: TGCGCCAGCAGCTTGGAAGGGACAGGGGGTCTCGAGACCCAGTACTTC. Its protein is CASSLEGTGGLETQYF. The chain carries TRBV5-1 and TRBJ2-5; 11 bases are shared with TRBD1. The CDR3 extends over 16 amino acids. Germline V gene lookup returns CDR1 SGHRS and CDR2 YFSETQ. The J segment lost 5 bases and the V segment lost 0 bases, leaving 6 bases of the junction unmatched.

There are a few counts of this clone. The chain combines TRBV30 with TRBJ2-7; D may be TRBD1 (6 bases). The CDR3 spans 14 residues. Trimming removed 4 bases from V and 5 bases from J, with 18 bases in between. Per germline, CDR1 GTSNPN and CDR2 SVGIG (reference sequence). CDR3 nucleotide sequence: TGTGCCTGGAACACAAACAGGGTACCGGACGAGCAGTACTTC. Translated: CAWNTNRVPDEQYF.

This clone came up a few times. The chain links TRBV2 to TRBJ1-1; 7 bases agree with TRBD1. The CDR3 has 12 residues. Germline-derived CDR1 and CDR2 are SNHLY and FYNNEI. V gave up 6 bases and J gave up 11 bases; unmatched junction bases: 9. The CDR3 is CASRNDRDDAFF. CDR3 sequence (DNA): TGTGCCAGCAGAAACGACAGGGATGACGCTTTCTTT.

This clone was picked up a small number of times. V is TRBV2 and J is TRBJ2-7, with 10 bases identical to TRBD1. Germline V lookup: CDR1 SNHLY, CDR2 FYNNEI. The CDR3 runs 15 residues. Trimming at V came to 5 bases and at J to 3 bases, leaving 7 bases not matched to a gene. This chain's CDR3 is CASSIRTGGSYEQYF. The DNA for the CDR3 is TGTGCCAGCAGTATCCGGACAGGGGGTAGCTACGAGCAGTACTTC.

The V and J genes are TRBV5-4 and TRBJ1-2; D is possibly TRBD1 (5 bases). CDR1 is SGHNT, CDR2 YYREEE, per germline (reference sequence). V lost 3 bases, J lost 2 bases, and 8 bases lay in between. The CDR3 loop spans 13 amino acids. DNA for the CDR3: TGTGCCAGCAGCTCGAAGGGGAACTATGGCTACACCTTC. Its protein is CASSSKGNYGYTF.

The chain recombines TRBV5-1 with TRBJ2-7; 10 nucleotides agree with TRBD1. Germline V lookup: CDR1 SGHRS, CDR2 YFSETQ. The CDR3 is 14 residues long. J was trimmed by 6 bases and V by 4 bases; bases with no gene match: 7. The CDR3 here is CASSAVDRGAEQYF. Here the CDR3 DNA reads TGCGCCAGCAGCGCGGTGGACAGGGGGGCCGAGCAGTACTTC.

This chain uses TRBV28 with TRBJ2-2; TRBD2 agrees at 7 bases. The ends lost 5 bases at V and 1 base at J; junction bases unmatched: 7. Germline assignment: CDR1 MDHEN and CDR2 SYDVKM. The CDR3 sequence is 16 residues long. The CDR3 DNA reads as TGTGCCAGCAGTCTCCCGGGCGGGAGGAACACCGGGGAGCTGTTTTTT. It encodes CASSLPGGRNTGELFF.

The chain links TRBV7-9 to TRBJ2-7; 14 nucleotides line up with TRBD2. CDR3 length equals 17 residues. J was trimmed by 2 bases and V by 5 bases; bases with no gene match: 8. Germline V gene sequence: CDR1 SEHNR, CDR2 FQNEAQ (reference sequence). The CDR3 region is CASSLTQTSGRAYEQYF. CDR3 sequence (DNA): TGTGCCAGCAGCCTCACCCAGACTAGCGGGAGGGCCTACGAGCAGTACTTC. The whole variable domain, remainder taken from reference TRBV7-9 and TRBJ2-7, is DTGVSQNPRHKITKRGQNVTFRCDPISEHNRLYWYRQTLGQGPEFLTYFQNEAQLEKSRLLSDRFSAERPKGSFSTLEIQRTEQGDSAMYLCASSLTQTSGRAYEQYFGPGTRLTVT.

This clone was detected many times. This CDR3 is CASSPARGSGANVLTF. In DNA form, the CDR3 reads TGTGCCAGCAGTCCGGCCAGGGGCTCTGGGGCCAACGTCCTGACTTTC. V is TRBV28 and J is TRBJ2-6, with TRBD1 as a possible D gene (6 bases). Between the trimmed V and J ends, which lost 5 bases and 0 bases, there was a span of 11 bases. Germline lookup yields CDR1 MDHEN and CDR2 SYDVKM. The CDR3 is made up of 16 amino acids.

J is TRBJ1-2 and V is TRBV7-3; 8 nucleotides align to TRBD1. Germline V gene lookup returns CDR1 SGHTA and CDR2 FQGTGA. The CDR3 totals 13 residues. J gave up 8 bases and V 4 bases, and 6 bases lay outside the gene matches. CDR3 DNA sequence: TGTGCCAGCAGCTCGAAGAGGACAGGGGGCTACACCTTC. Amino acid sequence: CASSSKRTGGYTF.

The chain recombines TRBV4-1 with TRBJ2-1; 10 bases are shared with TRBD2. Losses at the gene ends were 2 bases for V and 2 bases for J; bases not matched to a gene: 9. This CDR3 is built from 18 residues. Germline V gene data show CDR1 as MGHRA and CDR2 as YSYEKL. CDR3 nucleotides: TGCGCCAGCAGCCAATTACCTACCCTAGCGGGGGCCTACAATGAGCAGTTCTTC. Residues: CASSQLPTLAGAYNEQFF.

CDR3 protein: CASSPRTGGPGELFF. As DNA, the CDR3 is TGTGCCAGTAGTCCACGGACAGGGGGCCCCGGGGAGCTGTTTTTT. The V call is TRBV19, the J call TRBJ2-2; 11 positions agree with TRBD1. Germline assignment: CDR1 LNHDA and CDR2 SQIVND (reference sequence). V lost 5 bases, J lost 6 bases, and 5 bases stayed unmatched. The CDR3 is 15 amino acids.

Only a few counts were recorded for this clone. V usage is TRBV5-4 and J usage is TRBJ1-2, with D perhaps matching TRBD1 (6 bases). CDR3 size: 12 residues. From germline, CDR1 is SGHNT and CDR2 YYREEE (reference sequence). Trimming removed 2 bases at V and 6 bases at J, with 8 bases between. CDR3 loop: CASSLQGDGYTF. Here the CDR3 DNA reads TGTGCCAGCAGCTTACAGGGAGATGGCTACACCTTC.

V is TRBV6-5 and J is TRBJ1-2; the match to TRBD1 covers 7 bases. The CDR3 consists of 11 residues. Trimming cost V 8 bases and J 8 bases; bases outside gene matches: 5. Germline lookup yields CDR1 MNHEY and CDR2 SVGAGI. This CDR3 reads CASGQAPGYTF. The CDR3 DNA reads as TGTGCCAGCGGACAGGCCCCGGGCTACACCTTC.

The chain has TRBV5-1 and TRBJ2-1; TRBD2 agrees at 10 bases. J gave up 6 bases and V 4 bases, and 7 bases lay outside the gene matches. Looked up from germline, CDR1 is SGHRS and CDR2 is YFSETQ. The length of the CDR3 is 15 residues. CDR3: CASSLDSGRLNEQFF. DNA of the CDR3: TGCGCCAGCAGCCTCGATAGCGGGAGGCTCAATGAGCAGTTCTTC.

This clone was seen ten or more times. The chain uses TRBV7-2 and TRBJ1-1; unclear D gene. The germline V and J ends were trimmed by 2 bases and 0 bases, with 10 bases remaining between them. This CDR3 region has 15 residues. Germline V gives CDR1 SGHTA, CDR2 FQGNSA. The CDR3: CASSLTAGMNTEAFF. DNA for the CDR3: TGTGCCAGCAGCTTAACGGCAGGCATGAACACTGAAGCTTTCTTT. The whole variable domain, remainder taken from reference TRBV7-2 and TRBJ1-1, is GAGVSQSPSNKVTEKGKDVELRCDPISGHTALYWYRQSLGQGLEFLIYFQGNSAPDKSGLPSDRFSAERTGGSVSTLTIQRTQQEDSAVYLCASSLTAGMNTEAFFGQGTRLTVV.